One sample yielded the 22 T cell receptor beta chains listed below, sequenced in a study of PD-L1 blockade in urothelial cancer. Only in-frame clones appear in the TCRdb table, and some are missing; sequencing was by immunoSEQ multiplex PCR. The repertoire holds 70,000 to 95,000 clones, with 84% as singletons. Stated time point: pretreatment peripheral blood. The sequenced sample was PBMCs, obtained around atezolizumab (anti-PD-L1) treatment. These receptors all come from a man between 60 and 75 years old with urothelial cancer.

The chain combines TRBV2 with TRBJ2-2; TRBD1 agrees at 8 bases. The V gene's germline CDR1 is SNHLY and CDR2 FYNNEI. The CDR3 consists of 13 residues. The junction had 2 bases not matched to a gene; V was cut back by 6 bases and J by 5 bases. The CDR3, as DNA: TGTGCCAGCAGAAGACAGGGGACCGGGGAGCTGTTTTTT. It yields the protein CASRRQGTGELFF.

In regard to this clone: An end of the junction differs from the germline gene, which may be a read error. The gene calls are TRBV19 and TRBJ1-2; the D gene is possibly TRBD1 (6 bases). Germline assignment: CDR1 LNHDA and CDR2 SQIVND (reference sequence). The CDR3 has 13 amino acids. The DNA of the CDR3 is TGTGCCAGTAGTACCCAGGGGACGGTAGCATTCGCCTTC. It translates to CASSTQGTVAFAF.

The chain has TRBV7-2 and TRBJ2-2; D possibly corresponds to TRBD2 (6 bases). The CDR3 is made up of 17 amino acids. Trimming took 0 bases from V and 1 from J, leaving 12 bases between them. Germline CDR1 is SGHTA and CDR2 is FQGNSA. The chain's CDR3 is CASSLAGPGENTGELFF. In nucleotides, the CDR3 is TGTGCCAGCAGCTTAGCGGGGCCGGGGGAGAACACCGGGGAGCTGTTTTTT. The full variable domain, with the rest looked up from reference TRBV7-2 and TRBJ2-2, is GAGVSQSPSNKVTEKGKDVELRCDPISGHTALYWYRQSLGQGLEFLIYFQGNSAPDKSGLPSDRFSAERTGGSVSTLTIQRTQQEDSAVYLCASSLAGPGENTGELFFGEGSRLTVL.

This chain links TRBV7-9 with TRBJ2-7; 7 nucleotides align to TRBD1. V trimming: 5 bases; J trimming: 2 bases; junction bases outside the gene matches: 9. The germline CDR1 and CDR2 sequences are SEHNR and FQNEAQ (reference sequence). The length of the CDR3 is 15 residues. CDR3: CASSPGTVSAYEQYF. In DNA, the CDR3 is TGTGCCAGCAGCCCAGGGACAGTTTCGGCCTACGAGCAGTACTTC.

This CDR3 reads CASSEWLTGGSSYNSPLHF. CDR3 in DNA: TGCGCCAGCAGTGAGTGGTTGACAGGGGGAAGCTCCTATAATTCACCCCTCCACTTT. The chain has TRBV10-2 and TRBJ1-6; 9 nucleotides line up with TRBD1. J lost 0 bases, V lost 1 base, and 7 bases had no gene match. CDR1 is WSHSY and CDR2 is SAAADI in the germline V gene. The CDR3 sequence is 19 residues long.

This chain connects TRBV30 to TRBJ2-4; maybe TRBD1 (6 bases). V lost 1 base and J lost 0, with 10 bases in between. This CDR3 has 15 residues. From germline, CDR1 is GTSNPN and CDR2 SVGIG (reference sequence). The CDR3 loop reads CAWSEGHLAKNIQYF. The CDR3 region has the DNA TGTGCCTGGAGTGAGGGACATCTAGCCAAAAACATTCAGTACTTC.

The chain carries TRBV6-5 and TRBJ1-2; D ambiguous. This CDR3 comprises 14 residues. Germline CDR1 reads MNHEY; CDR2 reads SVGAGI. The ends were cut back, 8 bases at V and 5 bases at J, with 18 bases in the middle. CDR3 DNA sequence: TGTGCCAGCCAAGGCGGCACGGCTCGGTATGGCTACACCTTC. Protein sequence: CASQGGTARYGYTF.

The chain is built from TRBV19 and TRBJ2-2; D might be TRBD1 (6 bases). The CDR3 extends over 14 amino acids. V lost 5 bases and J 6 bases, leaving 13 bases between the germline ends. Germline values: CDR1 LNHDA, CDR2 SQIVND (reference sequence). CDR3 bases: TGTGCCAGTAGTCTACAACAGGGAGCCGGGGAGCTGTTTTTT. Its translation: CASSLQQGAGELFF.

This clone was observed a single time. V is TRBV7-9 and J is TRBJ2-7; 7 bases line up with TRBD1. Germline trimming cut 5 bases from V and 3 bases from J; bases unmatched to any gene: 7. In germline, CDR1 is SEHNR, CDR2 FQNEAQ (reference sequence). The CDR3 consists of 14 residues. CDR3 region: CASSKRDSNYEQYF. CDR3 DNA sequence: TGTGCCAGCAGCAAACGGGACAGCAACTACGAGCAGTACTTC. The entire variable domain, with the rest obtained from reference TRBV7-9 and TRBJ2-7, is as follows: DTGVSQNPRHKITKRGQNVTFRCDPISEHNRLYWYRQTLGQGPEFLTYFQNEAQLEKSRLLSDRFSAERPKGSFSTLEIQRTEQGDSAMYLCASSKRDSNYEQYFGPGTRLTVT.

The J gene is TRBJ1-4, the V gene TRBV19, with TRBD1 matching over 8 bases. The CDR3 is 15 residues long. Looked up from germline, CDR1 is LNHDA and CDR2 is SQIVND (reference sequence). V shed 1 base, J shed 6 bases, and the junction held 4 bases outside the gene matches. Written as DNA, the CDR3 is TGTGCCAGTAGTATAGCCGCAGGGGGCTATGAAAAACTGTTTTTT. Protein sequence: CASSIAAGGYEKLFF.

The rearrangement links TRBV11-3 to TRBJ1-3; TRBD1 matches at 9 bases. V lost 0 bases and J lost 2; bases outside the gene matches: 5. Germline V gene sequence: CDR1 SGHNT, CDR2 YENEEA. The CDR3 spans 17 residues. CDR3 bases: TGTGCCAGCAGCTTAGAATCGGGACAGGGTCCTGGAAACACCATATATTTT. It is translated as CASSLESGQGPGNTIYF.

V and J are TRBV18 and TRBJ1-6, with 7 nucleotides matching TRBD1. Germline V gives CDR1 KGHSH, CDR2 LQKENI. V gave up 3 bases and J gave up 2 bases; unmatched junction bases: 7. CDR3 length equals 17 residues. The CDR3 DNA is TGTGCCAGCTCACCGGGACAGCCGGCTACCTATAATTCACCCCTCCACTTT. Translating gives CASSPGQPATYNSPLHF. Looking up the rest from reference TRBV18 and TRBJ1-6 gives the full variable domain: NAGVMQNPRHLVRRRGQEARLRCSPMKGHSHVYWYRQLPEEGLKFMVYLQKENIIDESGMPKERFSAEFPKEGPSILRIQQVVRGDSAAYFCASSPGQPATYNSPLHFGNGTRLTVT.

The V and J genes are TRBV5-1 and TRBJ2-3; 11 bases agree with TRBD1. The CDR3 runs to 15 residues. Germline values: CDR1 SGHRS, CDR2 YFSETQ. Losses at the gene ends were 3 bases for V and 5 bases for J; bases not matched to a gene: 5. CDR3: CASSYGQGAKDTQYF. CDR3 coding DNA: TGCGCCAGCAGCTACGGACAGGGGGCAAAAGATACGCAGTATTTT.

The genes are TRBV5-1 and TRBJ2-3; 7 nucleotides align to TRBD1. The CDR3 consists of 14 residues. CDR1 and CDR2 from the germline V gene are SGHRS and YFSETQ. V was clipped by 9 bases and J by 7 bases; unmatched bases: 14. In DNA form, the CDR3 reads TGCGCCACTGGCGAGGACAGGACCCCACATACGCAGTATTTT. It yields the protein CATGEDRTPHTQYF. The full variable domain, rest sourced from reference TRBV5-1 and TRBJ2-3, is KAGVTQTPRYLIKTRGQQVTLSCSPISGHRSVSWYQQTPGQGLQFLFEYFSETQRNKGNFPGRFSGRQFSNSRSEMNVSTLELGDSALYLCATGEDRTPHTQYFGPGTRLTVL.

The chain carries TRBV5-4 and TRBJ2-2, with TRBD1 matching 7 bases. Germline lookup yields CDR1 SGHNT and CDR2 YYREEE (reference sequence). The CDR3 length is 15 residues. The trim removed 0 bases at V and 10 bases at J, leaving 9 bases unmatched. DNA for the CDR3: TGTGCCAGCAGCTTGGCCGGGACAGTATCTGTGGAGCTGTTTTTT. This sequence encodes CASSLAGTVSVELFF.

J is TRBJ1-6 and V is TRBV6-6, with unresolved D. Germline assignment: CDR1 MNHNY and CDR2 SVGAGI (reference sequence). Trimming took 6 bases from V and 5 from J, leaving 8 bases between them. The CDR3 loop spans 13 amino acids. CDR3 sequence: CASRRIDNSPLHF. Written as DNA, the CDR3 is TGTGCCAGCAGGCGAATAGATAATTCACCCCTCCACTTT.

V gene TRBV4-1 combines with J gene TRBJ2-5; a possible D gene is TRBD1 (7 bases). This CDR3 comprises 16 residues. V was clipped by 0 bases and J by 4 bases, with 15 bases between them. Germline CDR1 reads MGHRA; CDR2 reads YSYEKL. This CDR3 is CASSQDRGTATETQYF. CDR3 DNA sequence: TGCGCCAGCAGCCAAGATCGCGGGACAGCAACAGAGACCCAGTACTTC.

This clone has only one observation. CDR3 nucleotides: TGTGCCAGCTTCACCGGGATCACGGAAGCCGGGACCCAGTACTTC. Its protein product is CASFTGITEAGTQYF. The chain employs TRBV18 and TRBJ2-5, with a tentative D call TRBD2 (5 bases). The CDR3 consists of 15 residues. Per the germline V gene, CDR1 is KGHSH and CDR2 is LQKENI. Trimming removed 7 bases from V and 7 bases from J, with 22 bases in between.

Written as DNA, the CDR3 is TGTGCCAGCCATTCGGGTGGGAGGTTGGCCTACGAGCAGTACTTC. It yields the protein CASHSGGRLAYEQYF. The V and J genes are TRBV28 and TRBJ2-7; maybe TRBD2 (6 bases). Per germline, CDR1 MDHEN and CDR2 SYDVKM. This CDR3 region has 15 residues. Trimming left V 8 bases short and J 2 bases short, with 19 bases between.

The CDR3 region is CASSLAVTAGQREQYF. The CDR3 DNA is TGTGCCAGCAGCTTAGCTGTAACGGCGGGGCAAAGGGAGCAGTACTTC. The gene calls are TRBV7-6 and TRBJ2-7, with D possibly being TRBD2 (6 bases). Trimming took 0 bases from V and 7 from J, leaving 19 bases between them. The CDR3 totals 16 residues. CDR1 and CDR2 (germline): SGHVS, FNYEAQ.

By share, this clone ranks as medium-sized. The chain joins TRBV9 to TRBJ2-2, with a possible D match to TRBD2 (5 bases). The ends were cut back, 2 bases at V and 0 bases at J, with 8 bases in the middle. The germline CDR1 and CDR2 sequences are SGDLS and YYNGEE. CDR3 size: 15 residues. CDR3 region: CASSVTTSNTGELFF. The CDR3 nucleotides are TGTGCCAGCAGCGTGACTACTTCGAACACCGGGGAGCTGTTTTTT.

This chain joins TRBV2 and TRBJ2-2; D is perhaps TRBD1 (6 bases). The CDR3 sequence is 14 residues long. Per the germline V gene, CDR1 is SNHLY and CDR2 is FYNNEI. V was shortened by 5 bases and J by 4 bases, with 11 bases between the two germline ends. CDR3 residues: CASSPRQATGELFF. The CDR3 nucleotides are TGTGCCAGCAGTCCCCGACAGGCCACCGGGGAGCTGTTTTTT.